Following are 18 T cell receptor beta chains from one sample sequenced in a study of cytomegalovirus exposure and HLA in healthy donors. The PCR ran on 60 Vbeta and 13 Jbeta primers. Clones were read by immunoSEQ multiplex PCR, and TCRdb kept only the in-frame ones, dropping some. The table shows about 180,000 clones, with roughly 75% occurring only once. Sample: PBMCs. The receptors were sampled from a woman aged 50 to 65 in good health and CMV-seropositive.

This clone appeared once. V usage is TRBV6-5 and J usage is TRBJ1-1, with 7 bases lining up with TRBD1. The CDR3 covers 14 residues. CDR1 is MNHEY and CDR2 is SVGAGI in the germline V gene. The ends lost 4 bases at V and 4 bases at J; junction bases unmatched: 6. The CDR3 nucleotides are TGTGCCAGCAGTTTTCGACAGGGAGGCACTGAAGCTTTCTTT. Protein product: CASSFRQGGTEAFF.

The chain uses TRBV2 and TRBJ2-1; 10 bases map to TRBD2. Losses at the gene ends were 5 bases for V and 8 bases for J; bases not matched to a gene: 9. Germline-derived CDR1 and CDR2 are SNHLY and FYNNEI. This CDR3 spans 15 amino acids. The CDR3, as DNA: TGTGCCAGCAGTCCTAAGCGGGGGGGCCGCGATGAGCAGTTCTTC. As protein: CASSPKRGGRDEQFF.

The CDR3 sequence is CASSFLGGLVFNEQFF. DNA for the CDR3: TGTGCCAGCAGCTTCCTTGGGGGACTGGTTTTCAATGAGCAGTTCTTC. The chain carries TRBV11-2 and TRBJ2-1; the D gene is possibly TRBD2 (6 bases). V was shortened by 3 bases and J by 6 bases, with 18 bases between the two germline ends. The germline CDR1 and CDR2 sequences are SGHAT and FQNNGV. The CDR3 is 16 residues long.

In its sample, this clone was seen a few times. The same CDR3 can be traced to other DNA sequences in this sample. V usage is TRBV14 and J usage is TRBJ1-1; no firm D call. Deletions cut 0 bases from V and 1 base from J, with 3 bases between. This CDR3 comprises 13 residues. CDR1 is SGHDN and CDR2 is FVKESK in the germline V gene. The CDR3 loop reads CASSQDQNTEAFF. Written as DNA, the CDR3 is TGTGCCAGCAGCCAAGACCAGAACACTGAAGCTTTCTTT.

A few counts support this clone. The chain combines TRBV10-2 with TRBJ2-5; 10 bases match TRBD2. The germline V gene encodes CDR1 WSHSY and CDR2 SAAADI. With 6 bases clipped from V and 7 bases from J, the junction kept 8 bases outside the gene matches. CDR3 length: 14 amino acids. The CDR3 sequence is CASRGAGGSGTQYF. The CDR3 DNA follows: TGCGCCAGCAGGGGAGCGGGGGGGTCTGGGACCCAGTACTTC.

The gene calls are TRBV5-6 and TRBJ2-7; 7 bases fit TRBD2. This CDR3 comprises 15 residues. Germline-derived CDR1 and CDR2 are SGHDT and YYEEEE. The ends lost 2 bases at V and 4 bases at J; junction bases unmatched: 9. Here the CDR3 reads CASSFSESGEYEQYF. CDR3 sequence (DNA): TGTGCCAGCAGCTTTAGTGAGAGCGGGGAGTACGAGCAGTACTTC.

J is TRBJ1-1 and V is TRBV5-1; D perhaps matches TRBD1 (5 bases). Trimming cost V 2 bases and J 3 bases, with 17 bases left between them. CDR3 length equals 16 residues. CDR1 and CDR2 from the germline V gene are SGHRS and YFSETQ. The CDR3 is CASSFVGRVGYTEAFF. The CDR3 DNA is TGCGCCAGCAGCTTCGTTGGCAGGGTTGGGTACACTGAAGCTTTCTTT.

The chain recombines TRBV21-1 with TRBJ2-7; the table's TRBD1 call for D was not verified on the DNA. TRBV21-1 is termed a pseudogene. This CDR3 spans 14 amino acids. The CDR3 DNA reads TGTGCCAGCAGCTTCCGGGACAGGGCCTACGAGCAGTACTTC. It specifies CASSFRDRAYEQYF.

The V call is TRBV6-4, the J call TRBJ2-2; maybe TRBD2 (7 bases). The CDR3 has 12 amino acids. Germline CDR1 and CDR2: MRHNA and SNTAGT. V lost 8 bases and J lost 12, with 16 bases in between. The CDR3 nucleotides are TGTGCCAGCGGGGAGGGGGACGGAAAGCTGTTTTTT. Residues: CASGEGDGKLFF.

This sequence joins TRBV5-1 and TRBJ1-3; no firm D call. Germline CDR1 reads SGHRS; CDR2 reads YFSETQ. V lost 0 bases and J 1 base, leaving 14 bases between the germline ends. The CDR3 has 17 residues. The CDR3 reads CASSLGPRGFSGNTIYF. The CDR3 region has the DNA TGCGCCAGCAGCTTGGGGCCTCGGGGTTTTTCTGGAAACACCATATATTTT.

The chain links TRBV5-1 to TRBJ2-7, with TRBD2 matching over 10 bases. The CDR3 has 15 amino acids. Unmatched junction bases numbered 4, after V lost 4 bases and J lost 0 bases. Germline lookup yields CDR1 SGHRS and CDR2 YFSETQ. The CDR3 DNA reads TGCGCCAGCAGCCTTACTAGCGGGGCCTCCTACGAGCAGTACTTC. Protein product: CASSLTSGASYEQYF.

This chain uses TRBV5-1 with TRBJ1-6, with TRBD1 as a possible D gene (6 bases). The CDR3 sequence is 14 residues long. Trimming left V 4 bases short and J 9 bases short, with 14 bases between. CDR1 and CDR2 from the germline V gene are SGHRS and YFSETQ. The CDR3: CASSGGDKGSPLHF. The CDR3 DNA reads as TGCGCCAGCAGCGGGGGGGACAAGGGTTCACCCCTCCACTTT.

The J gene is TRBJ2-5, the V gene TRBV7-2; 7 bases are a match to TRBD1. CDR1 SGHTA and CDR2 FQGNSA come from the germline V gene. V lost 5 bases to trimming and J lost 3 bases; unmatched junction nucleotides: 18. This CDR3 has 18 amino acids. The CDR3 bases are TGTGCCAGCAGCCGCTCACTGATTCCGGGACAGCTTAAAGAGACCCAGTACTTC. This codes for CASSRSLIPGQLKETQYF. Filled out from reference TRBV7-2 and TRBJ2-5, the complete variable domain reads GAGVSQSPSNKVTEKGKDVELRCDPISGHTALYWYRQSLGQGLEFLIYFQGNSAPDKSGLPSDRFSAERTGGSVSTLTIQRTQQEDSAVYLCASSRSLIPGQLKETQYFGPGTRLLVL.

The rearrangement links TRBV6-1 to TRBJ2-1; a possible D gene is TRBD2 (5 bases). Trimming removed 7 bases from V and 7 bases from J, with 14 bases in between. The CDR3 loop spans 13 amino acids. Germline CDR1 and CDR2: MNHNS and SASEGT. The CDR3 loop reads CASMLERNNEQFF. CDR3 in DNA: TGTGCCAGCATGCTAGAGCGGAATAATGAGCAGTTCTTC.

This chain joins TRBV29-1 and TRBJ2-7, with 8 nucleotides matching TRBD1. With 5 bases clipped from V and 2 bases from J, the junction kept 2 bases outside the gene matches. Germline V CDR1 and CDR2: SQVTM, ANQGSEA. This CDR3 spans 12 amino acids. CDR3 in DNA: TGCAGCGTTCTCAGGGGGCCCTACGAGCAGTACTTC. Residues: CSVLRGPYEQYF.

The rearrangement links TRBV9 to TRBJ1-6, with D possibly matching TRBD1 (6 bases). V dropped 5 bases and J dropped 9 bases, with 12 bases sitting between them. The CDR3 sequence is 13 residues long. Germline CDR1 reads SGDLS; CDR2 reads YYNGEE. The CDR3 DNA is TGTGCCAGCAGTCTAACAGGGATTTCACCCCTCCACTTT. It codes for CASSLTGISPLHF.

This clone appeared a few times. The CDR3: CASSLGRVREQFF. The CDR3 DNA reads TGCGCCAGCAGCTTGGGGAGGGTCCGTGAGCAGTTCTTC. The rearrangement links TRBV5-1 to TRBJ2-1; maybe TRBD2 (6 bases). The V gene's germline CDR1 is SGHRS and CDR2 YFSETQ. V gave up 0 bases and J gave up 9 bases, with 10 bases separating them. The CDR3 covers 13 residues.

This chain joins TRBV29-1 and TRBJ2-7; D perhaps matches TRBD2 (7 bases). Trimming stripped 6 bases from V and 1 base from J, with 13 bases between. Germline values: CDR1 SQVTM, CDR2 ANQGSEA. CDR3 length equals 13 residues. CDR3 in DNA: TGCAGCGTCCTCGGGGGGCGGTCCTACGAGCAGTACTTC. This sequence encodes CSVLGGRSYEQYF.